Below, 12 T cell receptor beta chains from the same sample are listed, as sequenced in a study of T cells in Graves' hyperthyroidism and ophthalmopathy. TCR beta CDR3 regions were amplified from RNA. The HTBI primer set drove a first-round RT-PCR of the TCR CDR3. TCRdb reprocessed the multiplex PCR reads with MiXCR, giving one entry per CDR3 protein. There are hundreds of thousands of distinct CDR3 sequences in the sample; less than 20% occur only once, and 47% lies in the top ten. The sample comprised blood. The receptors here all came from a man aged 35-49 years with Graves' ophthalmopathy.

The V and J genes are TRBV27 and TRBJ2-1; the D gene is possibly TRBD2 (6 bases). Trimming left V 3 bases short and J 0 bases short, with 21 bases between. The CDR3 length is 19 residues. CDR1 and CDR2 (germline): MNHEY, SMNVEV (reference sequence). CDR3 protein: CASSFWTGGTFSSYNEQFF. DNA of the CDR3: TGTGCCAGCAGTTTCTGGACTGGCGGGACCTTTAGCTCCTACAATGAGCAGTTCTTC.

This clonotype appeared many times. This chain uses TRBV11-2 with TRBJ2-3; D is undetermined. Germline CDR1 is SGHAT and CDR2 is FQNNGV. The V and J ends lost 2 bases and 6 bases respectively, with 9 bases between them. The CDR3 has 13 residues. The CDR3 is CASSLLVGDTQYF. The DNA for the CDR3 is TGTGCCAGCAGCTTACTTGTCGGGGATACGCAGTATTTT.

The table lists this clonotype with a few counts. This chain links TRBV7-6 with TRBJ1-1; 9 nucleotides match TRBD1. The trim removed 4 bases at V and 10 bases at J, leaving 13 bases unmatched. Germline CDR1 SGHVS, CDR2 FNYEAQ. There are 15 residues in the CDR3. The CDR3 DNA sequence: TGTGCCAGCAGCTACACCGGGACAGGGTTCTCTTCAGCTTTCTTT. Its protein is CASSYTGTGFSSAFF.

This clonotype has a count of ten or more. The J gene is TRBJ2-5, the V gene TRBV2; 8 bases fit TRBD2. Trimming cost V 3 bases and J 5 bases; bases outside gene matches: 8. Germline V CDR1 and CDR2: SNHLY, FYNNEI. This CDR3 comprises 15 residues. CDR3 amino acids: CASSEALAGGETQYF. For the CDR3, the DNA is TGTGCCAGCAGTGAGGCCCTAGCGGGCGGGGAGACCCAGTACTTC.

This clonotype came up a few times. A junction end diverges from the germline sequence, so it may reflect a read error. This chain uses TRBV7-6 with TRBJ2-3; 8 bases line up with TRBD2. This CDR3 comprises 16 residues. Germline assignment: CDR1 SGHVS and CDR2 FNYEAQ. CDR3 bases: TGTGCCAGCGGCTTTCCCCCGGGACTAGACTCAGATACGCAGTATTTT. Encoded protein: CASGFPPGLDSDTQYF.

This clonotype was observed many times. The chain is built from TRBV7-8 and TRBJ2-7; 12 bases are a match to TRBD2. The V segment lost 8 bases and the J segment 0 bases; nucleotides outside the gene matches: 11. Germline V gives CDR1 SGHVS, CDR2 FQNEAQ. The CDR3 covers 17 residues. CDR3 sequence: CASGTGLAGGSSYEQYF. The CDR3 DNA follows: TGTGCCAGCGGCACAGGTCTAGCGGGAGGGAGCTCCTACGAGCAGTACTTC.

This clonotype was seen at least ten times. This chain connects TRBV18 to TRBJ2-3; D is ambiguous. The CDR3 runs 15 residues. Trimming stripped 0 bases from V and 2 bases from J, with 9 bases between. Germline-derived CDR1 and CDR2 are KGHSH and LQKENI. The CDR3 coding sequence is TGTGCCAGCTCACCACCGGTAGGAGCCACAGATACGCAGTATTTT. Translated: CASSPPVGATDTQYF.

V usage is TRBV6-5 and J usage is TRBJ2-1; D remains unclear. V was clipped by 4 bases and J by 7 bases, with 8 bases between them. Germline lookup yields CDR1 MNHEY and CDR2 SVGAGI. The CDR3 has 12 residues. The CDR3 DNA reads as TGTGCCAGCAGTTCGGCGGCAAATGAGCAGTTCTTC. It encodes CASSSAANEQFF.

This chain joins TRBV7-9 and TRBJ1-2; 8 bases fit TRBD1. The CDR3 contains 16 residues. Germline CDR1 and CDR2: SEHNR and FQNEAQ (reference sequence). The V gene end was trimmed by 2 bases and the J gene end by 6 bases; junction bases not matched to a gene: 11. Here the CDR3 reads CASSLSGQGAGNGYTF. Here the CDR3 DNA reads TGTGCCAGCAGCTTAAGCGGTCAGGGGGCTGGGAATGGCTACACCTTC.

There are many counts of this clonotype. The V gene is TRBV18, the J gene TRBJ2-5, with D unresolved. The CDR3 extends over 12 amino acids. The germline CDR1 and CDR2 sequences are KGHSH and LQKENI. V was cut by 5 bases and J by 4 bases, with 8 bases left in between. CDR3 region: CASSFRVETQYF. The DNA for the CDR3 is TGTGCCAGCTCATTCCGGGTAGAGACCCAGTACTTC.

This clonotype was recorded many times. The chain combines TRBV5-1 with TRBJ2-2; D is uncertain. The CDR3 runs 15 residues. Deletions cut 6 bases from V and 2 bases from J, with 14 bases between. Germline CDR1 SGHRS, CDR2 YFSETQ. Here the CDR3 reads CASKASVKNTGELFF. DNA of the CDR3: TGCGCCAGCAAGGCGAGCGTGAAAAACACCGGGGAGCTGTTTTTT.

This clonotype was seen more than once but under ten times. The rearrangement links TRBV20-1 to TRBJ1-3; D might be TRBD1 (5 bases). The CDR3 is 16 amino acids. V shed 1 base and J shed 4 bases, with 17 bases lying between them. Per the germline V gene, CDR1 is DFQATT and CDR2 is SNEGSKA (reference sequence). CDR3 DNA sequence: TGCAGTGCTAGAGTAGACAGAGCAGCGGGAGGAAACACCATATATTTT. Translating it yields CSARVDRAAGGNTIYF.